Listed here are 23 T cell receptor beta chains from one sample, sequenced in a study of T-cell memory formation after mild COVID-19. TCRdb re-derived calls from the 5' RACE reads in MiXCR, one entry per CDR3 protein. The table shows some 57,000 distinct CDR3 sequences, with 12% occurring only once. Source material: PBMCs or a T cell subset sorted from them (not recorded which). These TCRs come from a man younger than 35 who had mild COVID-19 (a few samples of this study predate the infection). Cell type and time point are not known.

This clonotype was seen only a few times. The chain uses TRBV6-5 and TRBJ1-1; TRBD1 matches 9 bases. The CDR3 spans 13 residues. The germline CDR1 and CDR2 sequences are MNHEY and SVGAGI. J lost 3 bases, V lost 4 bases, and 0 bases had no gene match. CDR3: CASSWTGDTEAFF. The DNA for the CDR3 is TGTGCCAGCAGTTGGACAGGGGACACTGAAGCTTTCTTT.

This clonotype was seen at least ten times. V is TRBV11-2 and J is TRBJ1-1, with 8 bases fitting TRBD1. V shed 1 base and J 9 bases; nucleotides not matched to a gene: 4. Germline V gives CDR1 SGHAT, CDR2 FQNNGV. This CDR3 spans 13 amino acids. CDR3 in amino acids: CASSLVPRGQAFF. In DNA form, the CDR3 reads TGTGCCAGCAGCTTAGTCCCCAGGGGGCAAGCTTTCTTT.

This clonotype showed up just a few times. The genes are TRBV20-1 and TRBJ2-3; 7 nucleotides agree with TRBD2. CDR1 is DFQATT, CDR2 SNEGSKA, per germline (reference sequence). The CDR3 covers 16 residues. V was pared by 0 bases and J by 4 bases, with 10 bases of the junction left unmatched. CDR3 loop: CSARDSPSGKPDTQYF. CDR3 bases: TGCAGTGCTAGAGATTCGCCTAGCGGCAAGCCAGATACGCAGTATTTT.

The chain carries TRBV6-5 and TRBJ1-2; D gene unclear. This CDR3 region has 15 residues. From germline, CDR1 is MNHEY and CDR2 SVGAGI. V shed 0 bases and J shed 7 bases, with 15 bases lying between them. The CDR3 reads CASSYSGGQASGYTF. The CDR3 DNA reads TGTGCCAGCAGTTACTCGGGTGGGCAGGCAAGTGGCTACACCTTC.

This clonotype was detected only a few times. The J gene is TRBJ1-6, the V gene TRBV7-2; D perhaps matches TRBD1 (5 bases). Trimming took 1 base from V and 9 from J, leaving 13 bases between them. Looked up from germline, CDR1 is SGHTA and CDR2 is FQGNSA. This CDR3 has 15 residues. The CDR3 sequence is CASSLVGTEVSPLHF. DNA of the CDR3: TGTGCCAGCAGCTTAGTTGGGACGGAGGTTTCACCCCTCCACTTT.

The J gene is TRBJ2-1, the V gene TRBV7-2, with D maybe TRBD2 (7 bases). Trimming removed 1 base from V and 9 bases from J, with 13 bases in between. The CDR3 has 14 amino acids. The germline V gene has CDR1 SGHTA and CDR2 FQGNSA. CDR3 protein: CASSLGGGVVEQFF. CDR3 coding DNA: TGTGCCAGCAGCTTAGGAGGGGGGGTCGTTGAGCAGTTCTTC.

This clonotype has a handful of counts. The chain uses TRBV2 and TRBJ1-1; 9 positions agree with TRBD1. The CDR3 has 13 amino acids. Germline trimming cut 8 bases from V and 11 bases from J; bases unmatched to any gene: 12. Germline CDR1 is SNHLY and CDR2 is FYNNEI. DNA of the CDR3: TGTGCCAGCGCCAGCCGGGACAGGGTGAGGGCTTTCTTT. This gives the protein CASASRDRVRAFF.

The chain combines TRBV29-1 with TRBJ1-2; D unclear. The V gene's germline CDR1 is SQVTM and CDR2 ANQGSEA. Trimming stripped 4 bases from V and 4 bases from J, with 10 bases between. This CDR3 is 12 amino acids long. CDR3 sequence (DNA): TGCAGCGTTGGTTCCGATCTCTATGGCTACACCTTC. Its translation: CSVGSDLYGYTF.

This clonotype was recorded many times. This chain joins TRBV20-1 and TRBJ1-5; D not resolved. The CDR3 has 13 residues. Germline lookup yields CDR1 DFQATT and CDR2 SNEGSKA (reference sequence). V was pared by 3 bases and J by 3 bases, with 9 bases between. The CDR3 coding sequence is TGCAGTGCTAGCCCGGGGAACAATCAGCCCCAGCATTTT. Amino acid sequence: CSASPGNNQPQHF.

The CDR3 DNA is TGTGCCAGCAGTTGGGACAGGGGGCGTAATTCACCCCTCCACTTT. Translating it yields CASSWDRGRNSPLHF. The V and J genes are TRBV27 and TRBJ1-6; TRBD1 matches 12 bases. The germline gives CDR1 MNHEY, CDR2 SMNVEV (reference sequence). The CDR3 totals 15 residues. The J segment lost 6 bases and the V segment lost 4 bases, leaving 1 base of the junction unmatched.

This clonotype came up many times. The CDR3 nucleotides read TGTGCCAGCAGTTTAAACGGCCAAGAGACCCAGTACTTC. This codes for CASSLNGQETQYF. V and J are TRBV27 and TRBJ2-5; no clear D gene. Deletions cut 2 bases from V and 1 base from J, with 5 bases between. The germline CDR1 and CDR2 sequences are MNHEY and SMNVEV (reference sequence). The length of the CDR3 is 13 residues.

The chain couples TRBV28 to TRBJ1-3, with 10 bases fitting TRBD1. V lost 5 bases to trimming and J lost 0 bases; unmatched junction nucleotides: 1. CDR1 is MDHEN, CDR2 SYDVKM, per germline. The CDR3 is 15 amino acids. The CDR3 reads CASSDRGLSGNTIYF. The CDR3 DNA sequence: TGTGCCAGCAGTGACAGGGGGCTCTCTGGAAACACCATATATTTT.

This clonotype is termed medium-sized. The chain combines TRBV24-1 with TRBJ2-1; no firm D call. Germline CDR1 KGHDR, CDR2 SFDVKD. V shed 3 bases and J shed 8 bases, with 7 bases lying between them. This CDR3 region has 12 residues. In DNA form, the CDR3 reads TGTGCCACCAGTGATCTTAGGTATGAGCAGTTCTTC. It yields the protein CATSDLRYEQFF.

The CDR3 spells CASSPGQEPYEQYV. CDR3 nucleotides: TGTGCCAGCTCACCCGGACAGGAGCCCTACGAGCAGTACGTC. J is TRBJ2-7 and V is TRBV18, with TRBD1 identical over 7 bases. Germline V CDR1 and CDR2: KGHSH, LQKENI. CDR3 length equals 14 residues. J lost 2 bases, V lost 3 bases, and 4 bases had no gene match.

The chain combines TRBV29-1 with TRBJ1-2; TRBD1 might be the D (6 bases). This CDR3 region has 13 residues. Per the germline V gene, CDR1 is SQVTM and CDR2 is ANQGSEA. V was clipped by 2 bases and J by 4 bases, with 11 bases between them. CDR3 coding DNA: TGCAGCGTTGAATGGGGGCTGCGCTATGGCTACACCTTC. Translated, it gives CSVEWGLRYGYTF.

There are a few counts of this clonotype. The genes are TRBV20-1 and TRBJ1-1; maybe TRBD1 (6 bases). CDR3 length: 15 residues. Germline-derived CDR1 and CDR2 are DFQATT and SNEGSKA (reference sequence). V was shortened by 3 bases and J by 0 bases, with 14 bases between the two germline ends. Written as DNA, the CDR3 is TGCAGTGCTAGTGCAGGGGACGGGGTGAACACTGAAGCTTTCTTT. Translation gives CSASAGDGVNTEAFF.

This clonotype was recorded a few times. The chain recombines TRBV5-1 with TRBJ2-7; 7 bases are shared with TRBD2. With V trimmed by 4 bases and J by 0 bases, 1 base remained unmatched. This CDR3 has 13 amino acids. Germline V gene lookup returns CDR1 SGHRS and CDR2 YFSETQ. CDR3 loop: CASSTGGSYEQYF. The CDR3 DNA follows: TGCGCCAGCAGCACGGGGGGCTCCTACGAGCAGTACTTC.

This clonotype has more than one count but fewer than ten. This rearrangement joins TRBV6-6 to TRBJ1-4; a weak D match, TRBD1 (6 bases). The CDR3 covers 15 residues. The germline V and J ends were trimmed by 5 bases and 0 bases, with 10 bases remaining between them. Germline values: CDR1 MNHNY, CDR2 SVGAGI (reference sequence). This CDR3 is CASSRDTATNEKLFF. The DNA for the CDR3 is TGTGCCAGCAGTAGGGACACAGCAACTAATGAAAAACTGTTTTTT.

This clonotype was found a few times. As DNA, the CDR3 is TGCGCCAGCAGCCAGCCGGGACGGATCAATCAGCCCCAGCATTTT. It is translated as CASSQPGRINQPQHF. V gene TRBV4-1 combines with J gene TRBJ1-5; possibly TRBD1 for D (5 bases). V was cut by 3 bases and J by 3 bases, with 12 bases left in between. The germline V gene encodes CDR1 MGHRA and CDR2 YSYEKL. This CDR3 is built from 15 residues.

Only a few counts were recorded for this clonotype. The CDR3 DNA reads as TGCGCCAGCAGCTTGCGCACCGCCGGGGCCAACGTCCTGACTTTC. Translated, it gives CASSLRTAGANVLTF. This chain joins TRBV5-1 and TRBJ2-6, with no clear D. CDR1 is SGHRS and CDR2 is YFSETQ in the germline V gene. The CDR3 sequence is 15 residues long. Trimming removed 1 base at V and 4 bases at J, with 9 bases between.

V usage is TRBV20-1 and J usage is TRBJ1-5; a possible D gene is TRBD1 (5 bases). The CDR3 sequence is 16 residues long. The V end was cut by 0 bases, the J end by 0 bases, with 12 bases between. Per the germline V gene, CDR1 is DFQATT and CDR2 is SNEGSKA (reference sequence). The CDR3 DNA is TGCAGTGCTAGAGATCTAAGCAGGGATAGCAATCAGCCCCAGCATTTT. This sequence encodes CSARDLSRDSNQPQHF.

This clonotype occurred many times. V usage is TRBV24-1 and J usage is TRBJ2-1, with 8 bases that match TRBD2. Unmatched junction bases numbered 1, after V lost 1 base and J lost 6 bases. The CDR3 has 14 amino acids. Germline assignment: CDR1 KGHDR and CDR2 SFDVKD. CDR3 in amino acids: CATSDLGTSNEQFF. The CDR3 DNA reads TGTGCCACCAGTGATTTAGGGACTAGCAATGAGCAGTTCTTC.

The gene calls are TRBV5-4 and TRBJ2-7, with 9 positions matching TRBD2. CDR3 length: 15 amino acids. V was pared by 0 bases and J by 3 bases, with 4 bases of the junction left unmatched. From germline, CDR1 is SGHNT and CDR2 YYREEE (reference sequence). CDR3 amino acids: CASSLGASGVYEQYV. Written as DNA, the CDR3 is TGTGCCAGCAGCTTGGGGGCTAGCGGGGTCTACGAGCAGTACGTC.